These 22 T cell receptor beta chains were sequenced from one sample in a study of blood T cell repertoires in COVID-19. Clones were sequenced by immunoSEQ multiplex PCR, and TCRdb holds only the in-frame ones, with some missing. The sample records about 100,000 clones, approximately 80% being singletons. The sample was peripheral blood. Receptors originate from a man between 65 and 85 years old with active or convalescent COVID-19.

This chain links TRBV3-1 (or the pseudogene TRBV3-2) with TRBJ2-3; tentatively, D is TRBD2 (7 bases). Trimming left V 11 bases short and J 0 bases short, with 18 bases between. Germline CDR1 and CDR2: LGHDT and YNNKEL (reference sequence). The CDR3 has 15 residues. The CDR3 is CASHGGGGSTDTQYF. CDR3 coding DNA: TGTGCCTCCCACGGGGGAGGGGGGAGCACAGATACGCAGTATTTT.

This chain connects TRBV7-2 to TRBJ1-2; maybe TRBD1 (5 bases). V gave up 7 bases and J gave up 4 bases, with 13 bases separating them. Germline-derived CDR1 and CDR2 are SGHTA and FQGNSA. CDR3 length: 13 amino acids. CDR3 coding DNA: TGTGCCAGCACTAACAGGCAGGGCTATGGCTACACCTTC. Protein sequence: CASTNRQGYGYTF. The full variable domain, completed using reference TRBV7-2 and TRBJ1-2, is GAGVSQSPSNKVTEKGKDVELRCDPISGHTALYWYRQSLGQGLEFLIYFQGNSAPDKSGLPSDRFSAERTGGSVSTLTIQRTQQEDSAVYLCASTNRQGYGYTFGSGTRLTVV.

The V and J genes are TRBV19 and TRBJ2-7; a possible D gene is TRBD2 (5 bases). Trimming took off 4 bases at V and 1 base at J, with 14 bases between the two ends. The CDR3 is 15 residues long. CDR1 is LNHDA, CDR2 SQIVND, per germline (reference sequence). CDR3 residues: CASSRALRESYEQYF. The CDR3 region has the DNA TGTGCCAGTAGTAGGGCCCTCCGGGAATCCTACGAGCAGTACTTC.

CDR3 residues: CASSLTGAAASYEQYF. In nucleotides, the CDR3 is TGTGCCAGCAGCTTGACTGGGGCGGCTGCGTCCTACGAGCAGTACTTC. This chain joins TRBV7-2 and TRBJ2-7; a possible D gene is TRBD1 (5 bases). The ends were cut back, 3 bases at V and 1 base at J, with 16 bases in the middle. CDR3 size: 16 residues. The V gene's germline CDR1 is SGHTA and CDR2 FQGNSA.

This clone has only a few counts. The V call is TRBV7-9, the J call TRBJ2-5, with TRBD1 matching over 9 bases. V trimming: 5 bases; J trimming: 2 bases; junction bases outside the gene matches: 6. Germline CDR1 and CDR2: SEHNR and FQNEAQ (reference sequence). This CDR3 contains 15 residues. The CDR3 protein is CASSHSTGGQETQYF. The CDR3 bases are TGTGCCAGCAGCCACTCGACAGGGGGGCAAGAGACCCAGTACTTC.

This clone was detected once. The CDR3 DNA reads as TGCGCCAGCAGCTTGGCGGCGGGGGGGGGACCAGATACGCAGTATTTT. Its protein is CASSLAAGGGPDTQYF. The chain is built from TRBV5-1 and TRBJ2-3; 9 bases are a match to TRBD2. This CDR3 is built from 16 residues. The germline CDR1 and CDR2 sequences are SGHRS and YFSETQ. Unmatched junction bases numbered 6, after V lost 0 bases and J lost 4 bases.

CDR3 in DNA: TGTGCCAGCAGCCCGGGGTCCGGGACAGGGGGGTACAATGAGCAGTTCTTC. This translates into CASSPGSGTGGYNEQFF. V gene TRBV5-4 combines with J gene TRBJ2-1; 11 bases line up with TRBD1. CDR3 size: 17 residues. Germline V lookup: CDR1 SGHNT, CDR2 YYREEE (reference sequence). V was clipped by 4 bases and J by 4 bases; unmatched bases: 10.

The chain is built from TRBV7-2 and TRBJ1-2, with a possible D match to TRBD1 (5 bases). The V end was cut by 4 bases, the J end by 3 bases, with 21 bases between. CDR1 and CDR2 (germline): SGHTA, FQGNSA. This CDR3 has 17 amino acids. Here the CDR3 reads CASSYLPGAGPHYGYTF. The CDR3 region has the DNA TGTGCCAGCAGCTACTTACCTGGGGCAGGTCCTCACTATGGCTACACCTTC. Drawing the rest from reference TRBV7-2 and TRBJ1-2, the complete variable domain is GAGVSQSPSNKVTEKGKDVELRCDPISGHTALYWYRQSLGQGLEFLIYFQGNSAPDKSGLPSDRFSAERTGGSVSTLTIQRTQQEDSAVYLCASSYLPGAGPHYGYTFGSGTRLTVV.

The V call is TRBV6-1, the J call TRBJ2-7; 7 nucleotides line up with TRBD1. This CDR3 is 18 amino acids long. Trimming cost V 4 bases and J 4 bases; bases outside gene matches: 19. Germline V gene sequence: CDR1 MNHNS, CDR2 SASEGT. The CDR3 nucleotides read TGTGCCAGCAGTGGTGGGGGTGGACAGGCCCCCTTCTTTTACGAGCAGTACTTC. Translation: CASSGGGGQAPFFYEQYF.

This clone was seen once. The chain combines TRBV30 with TRBJ2-1; no reliable D call. Trimming pared 0 bases from V and 4 bases from J, leaving 10 bases between. The CDR3 is 14 residues long. The germline gives CDR1 GTSNPN, CDR2 SVGIG (reference sequence). DNA of the CDR3: TGTGCCTGGAGTGTACCTAGGCTGTACAATGAGCAGTTCTTC. Its protein product is CAWSVPRLYNEQFF.

This clone was found a few times. This rearrangement joins TRBV18 to TRBJ2-5; 8 bases are a match to TRBD2. V shed 2 bases and J 5 bases; nucleotides not matched to a gene: 7. The CDR3 totals 15 residues. Germline V gene lookup returns CDR1 KGHSH and CDR2 LQKENI. In nucleotides, the CDR3 is TGTGCCAGCTCACCAGGTCGGGAGGGAAGGGAGACCCAGTACTTC. It translates to CASSPGREGRETQYF.

The rearrangement links TRBV7-3 to TRBJ2-2; 9 bases align to TRBD1. J was trimmed by 7 bases and V by 0 bases; bases with no gene match: 6. CDR1 is SGHTA and CDR2 is FQGTGA in the germline V gene. CDR3 size: 16 residues. The CDR3 spells CASSLTDRGSGGELFF. The CDR3 DNA sequence: TGTGCCAGCAGCTTAACGGACAGGGGATCGGGCGGGGAGCTGTTTTTT.

In the case of this clone: The sample carries other DNA sequences with the same CDR3. CDR3 sequence: CASSLGHPTDTQYF. The CDR3 bases are TGTGCCAGCAGCTTAGGACATCCCACAGATACGCAGTATTTT. The chain employs TRBV7-2 and TRBJ2-3; D not resolved. The CDR3 is made up of 14 amino acids. V lost 1 base, J lost 2 bases, and 7 bases lay in between. Germline V gene data show CDR1 as SGHTA and CDR2 as FQGNSA.

The rearrangement uses TRBV2 and TRBJ1-1; 7 bases map to TRBD1. Unmatched junction bases numbered 11, after V lost 2 bases and J lost 11 bases. The CDR3 spans 14 residues. CDR1 is SNHLY and CDR2 is FYNNEI in the germline V gene. Here the CDR3 DNA reads TGTGCCAGCAGTGAACGCAGGGGGGTCGGAGTGGCTTTCTTT. Translation: CASSERRGVGVAFF. The whole variable domain, remainder taken from reference TRBV2 and TRBJ1-1, is EPEVTQTPSHQVTQMGQEVILRCVPISNHLYFYWYRQILGQKVEFLVSFYNNEISEKSEIFDDQFSVERPDGSNFTLKIRSTKLEDSAMYFCASSERRGVGVAFFGQGTRLTVV.

Points on this clone: A junction end diverges from the germline sequence, so it may reflect a read error. The rearrangement uses TRBV28 and TRBJ2-1, with 7 bases fitting TRBD1. The CDR3 has 16 residues. Germline V gives CDR1 MDHEN, CDR2 SYDVKM. The CDR3, as DNA: TGTGCCAGCAGGGGCCGGGACAGCGAATCCTCCAATGAGCAGTTCTTC. Encoded protein: CASRGRDSESSNEQFF.

This clone was picked up a small number of times. This chain uses TRBV5-1 with TRBJ1-2; 8 bases line up with TRBD1. This CDR3 has 13 residues. The V gene's germline CDR1 is SGHRS and CDR2 YFSETQ. The ends lost 4 bases at V and 5 bases at J; junction bases unmatched: 4. CDR3 amino acids: CASSPGQAYGYTF. CDR3 sequence (DNA): TGCGCCAGCAGCCCGGGACAGGCGTATGGCTACACCTTC.

J is TRBJ2-2 and V is TRBV18; TRBD1 might be the D (5 bases). Per the germline V gene, CDR1 is KGHSH and CDR2 is LQKENI. This CDR3 spans 18 amino acids. Trimming took off 5 bases at V and 0 bases at J, with 19 bases between the two ends. This chain's CDR3 is CASSYRLWKQANTGELFF. CDR3 sequence (DNA): TGTGCCAGCTCATACCGGCTTTGGAAACAGGCGAACACCGGGGAGCTGTTTTTT. The full variable domain, completed using reference TRBV18 and TRBJ2-2, is NAGVMQNPRHLVRRRGQEARLRCSPMKGHSHVYWYRQLPEEGLKFMVYLQKENIIDESGMPKERFSAEFPKEGPSILRIQQVVRGDSAAYFCASSYRLWKQANTGELFFGEGSRLTVL.

The chain is built from TRBV4-2 and TRBJ1-2; D unclear. CDR1 and CDR2 from the germline V gene are LGHNA and YNFKEQ. This CDR3 region has 15 residues. V was trimmed by 0 bases and J by 9 bases, leaving 17 bases between them. The CDR3 is CASSQDVSFGNRYTF. The CDR3 DNA reads TGTGCCAGCAGCCAAGATGTGTCCTTCGGGAATCGCTACACCTTC.

This clone was detected a few times. The gene calls are TRBV9 and TRBJ2-2, with D possibly TRBD1 on 6 matching bases. The CDR3 has 17 amino acids. Trimming pared 0 bases from V and 4 bases from J, leaving 16 bases between. Germline V gene data show CDR1 as SGDLS and CDR2 as YYNGEE. CDR3 DNA: TGTGCCAGCAGCGTAGGGCCAGGGACATCGGGCACCGGGGAGCTGTTTTTT. Amino acid sequence: CASSVGPGTSGTGELFF.

CDR3 nucleotides: TGCGCCAGCAGCTTTGGGACAGGGTTCGGTGAAGCTTTCTTT. This gives the protein CASSFGTGFGEAFF. J is TRBJ1-1 and V is TRBV5-1; 9 bases map to TRBD1. The germline CDR1 and CDR2 sequences are SGHRS and YFSETQ. Losses at the gene ends were 2 bases for V and 7 bases for J; bases not matched to a gene: 6. The length of the CDR3 is 14 residues.

The chain combines TRBV11-2 with TRBJ1-4; 8 nucleotides line up with TRBD1. The CDR3 loop spans 14 amino acids. Trimming cost V 5 bases and J 8 bases; bases outside gene matches: 7. Germline-derived CDR1 and CDR2 are SGHAT and FQNNGV. The CDR3 loop is CASSQGQGGEKLFF. DNA for the CDR3: TGTGCCAGCAGCCAAGGACAGGGCGGAGAAAAACTGTTTTTT.

The chain links TRBV25-1 to TRBJ2-5, with 7 bases fitting TRBD1. Trimming removed 5 bases from V and 0 bases from J; junction bases left unmatched: 3. The CDR3 length is 14 residues. In germline, CDR1 is MGHDK, CDR2 SYGVNS. The CDR3, as DNA: TGTGCCAGCAGTACCGGACAGGACCAAGAGACCCAGTACTTC. This gives the protein CASSTGQDQETQYF.